The 4 T cell receptor beta chains reported below all come from one sample, sequenced in a study of blood T cell repertoires in COVID-19 (TCRdb year 2020). The library was prepared using the immunoSEQ multiplex PCR assay. Imported from immuneACCESS, the table was reduced by TCRdb to in-frame sequences with V and J called. These copies leave out some clones; in studies compared against another copy, an unresolved V gene accounts for under half, and the cause of the remainder is not known. The sample yields about 400,000 clones; more than 85% were counted once. Clones ranked in the top ten supply almost 3% of the sample. Input material: PBMCs or T cells enriched from blood (not recorded which). The receptors shown here come from a woman under 40 who had recovered from COVID-19.

This chain links TRBV5-4 with TRBJ2-1; 7 bases agree with TRBD2. Germline values: CDR1 SGHNT, CDR2 YYREEE (reference sequence). CDR3 size: 18 residues. The junction had 13 bases not matched to a gene; V was cut back by 3 bases and J by 1 base. This CDR3 is CASSSQAGGDYSYNEQFF. The CDR3 nucleotides read TGTGCCAGCAGCTCACAGGCGGGTGGGGACTATTCCTACAATGAGCAGTTCTTC.

In its sample, this clone was seen once. The gene calls are TRBV7-9 and TRBJ2-7; 7 bases agree with TRBD2. Germline V gene lookup returns CDR1 SEHNR and CDR2 FQNEAQ (reference sequence). CDR3 length equals 14 residues. Germline trimming cut 4 bases from V and 0 bases from J; bases unmatched to any gene: 3. The CDR3 coding sequence is TGTGCCAGCAGCTCTAGCGGCGGCTCCTACGAGCAGTACTTC. As protein: CASSSSGGSYEQYF.

V is TRBV28 and J is TRBJ2-7; 7 nucleotides match TRBD2. Trimming took 1 base from V and 3 from J; bases not matched to a gene: 6. The germline V gene encodes CDR1 MDHEN and CDR2 SYDVKM. The CDR3 has 15 residues. CDR3 nucleotide sequence: TGTGCCAGCAGTTTATTGCGGGGGTCGGACTACGAGCAGTACTTC. Translation gives CASSLLRGSDYEQYF.

This chain uses TRBV5-8 with TRBJ1-5; D call uncertain. Germline values: CDR1 SGHTS, CDR2 YDEGEE. Trimming removed 0 bases at V and 0 bases at J, with 4 bases between. The CDR3 sequence is 14 residues long. The CDR3 is CASSLEHSNQPQHF. The CDR3 DNA follows: TGTGCCAGCAGCTTGGAGCATAGCAATCAGCCCCAGCATTTT.